The 24 T cell receptor beta chains listed next were all sequenced from one sample in a study of blood T cell repertoires in COVID-19. Produced via immunoSEQ multiplex PCR; TCRdb's table is partial and in-frame only. The sample consists of some 290,000 clones, about 88% of them appearing once. The sample comprised peripheral blood. These receptors were taken from a man aged 18 to 30 with active or convalescent COVID-19.

As concerns this clone: Other nucleotide sequences from this sample produce the same CDR3. The rearrangement joins TRBV19 to TRBJ1-1; D uncertain. Trimming removed 1 base at V and 10 bases at J, with 7 bases between. CDR3 length: 11 residues. Germline lookup yields CDR1 LNHDA and CDR2 SQIVND (reference sequence). The CDR3 DNA reads as TGTGCCAGTAGTATAGGCAGAGGAGCTTTCTTT. Its translation: CASSIGRGAFF.

V is TRBV5-1 and J is TRBJ1-5, with 7 bases lining up with TRBD1. Germline V gene data show CDR1 as SGHRS and CDR2 as YFSETQ. The CDR3 has 14 amino acids. The V gene end was trimmed by 5 bases and the J gene end by 5 bases; junction bases not matched to a gene: 7. In nucleotides, the CDR3 is TGCGCCAGCAGTTACGACAGGGTCGATCAGCCCCAGCATTTT. Translated: CASSYDRVDQPQHF.

The CDR3, as DNA: TGTGCCAGCAGTCCTACAGGGGACTTGGGCCAAGCCCAGCATTTT. It translates to CASSPTGDLGQAQHF. The chain uses TRBV6-5 and TRBJ1-5; 7 nucleotides line up with TRBD1. The CDR3 extends over 15 amino acids. Germline values: CDR1 MNHEY, CDR2 SVGAGI. Unmatched junction bases numbered 15, after V lost 5 bases and J lost 11 bases.

V gene TRBV18 combines with J gene TRBJ2-1; D ambiguous. The length of the CDR3 is 13 residues. CDR1 and CDR2 (germline): KGHSH, LQKENI. Trimming shortened V by 0 bases and J by 10 bases, and 10 bases separated the two germline ends. The CDR3 protein is CASSPPLFTEQFF. The CDR3 DNA reads as TGTGCCAGCTCACCACCGCTATTTACCGAGCAGTTCTTC.

The rearrangement links TRBV7-3 to TRBJ1-6, with TRBD1 identical over 7 bases. Per germline, CDR1 SGHTA and CDR2 FQGTGA. After removal of 5 bases from V and 6 bases from J, the junction contained 4 bases not matched to a gene. The CDR3 length is 14 residues. Here the CDR3 reads CASSPGQPNSPLHF. Here the CDR3 DNA reads TGTGCCAGCAGCCCGGGACAGCCTAATTCACCCCTCCACTTT.

This clone was found a few times. V usage is TRBV5-6 and J usage is TRBJ1-2; perhaps TRBD1 as D (6 bases). The CDR3 length is 15 residues. Trimming stripped 6 bases from V and 8 bases from J, with 23 bases between. The germline V gene has CDR1 SGHDT and CDR2 YYEEEE. This chain's CDR3 is CASILQGPAIGGYTF. The CDR3 DNA is TGTGCCAGCATCCTTCAGGGGCCGGCCATAGGGGGCTACACCTTC.

The chain combines TRBV25-1 with TRBJ1-5, with D unclear. This CDR3 contains 15 residues. V was trimmed by 3 bases and J by 11 bases, leaving 20 bases between them. Germline V gives CDR1 MGHDK, CDR2 SYGVNS. CDR3 residues: CASSDPQVVGGAQHF. The CDR3 nucleotides are TGTGCCAGCAGTGATCCCCAGGTAGTGGGCGGGGCCCAGCATTTT.

The chain employs TRBV7-9 and TRBJ2-7, with D tentatively TRBD1 (7 bases). CDR1 is SEHNR, CDR2 FQNEAQ, per germline (reference sequence). Deletions cut 1 base from V and 0 bases from J, with 16 bases between. The CDR3 is 17 residues long. CDR3 sequence: CASSLVPQGGVSYEQYF. The CDR3 DNA sequence: TGTGCCAGCAGCTTAGTGCCCCAGGGGGGCGTCTCCTACGAGCAGTACTTC.

This rearrangement joins TRBV24-1 to TRBJ1-5; no firm D call. The germline V and J ends were trimmed by 5 bases and 5 bases, with 6 bases remaining between them. CDR1 is KGHDR and CDR2 is SFDVKD in the germline V gene. This CDR3 is built from 12 residues. The CDR3 reads CATSAPDQPQHF. The CDR3 nucleotides read TGTGCCACCAGTGCCCCAGATCAGCCCCAGCATTTT.

The rearrangement joins TRBV6-6 to TRBJ1-2, with D maybe TRBD1 (6 bases). Germline V lookup: CDR1 MNHNY, CDR2 SVGAGI (reference sequence). The V end was cut by 5 bases, the J end by 8 bases, with 21 bases between. The CDR3 covers 15 residues. This CDR3 is CASSPPGASGEGYTF. In DNA, the CDR3 is TGTGCCAGCAGTCCCCCAGGGGCAAGTGGAGAGGGCTACACCTTC.

This clone has ten or more counts. Different DNA sequences within this sample yield the same CDR3. V usage is TRBV7-9 and J usage is TRBJ2-3, with 10 bases identical to TRBD1. Germline V gene data show CDR1 as SEHNR and CDR2 as FQNEAQ (reference sequence). The CDR3 length is 15 residues. The V and J ends lost 3 bases and 5 bases, in that order; junction bases with no gene match: 5. CDR3 nucleotide sequence: TGTGCCAGCAGCTTCGGACAGGGGGAGGGAGATACGCAGTATTTT. Its translation: CASSFGQGEGDTQYF.

The CDR3 protein is CASSYRPQPTLQPQHF. The CDR3, as DNA: TGTGCCAGCAGTTACCGCCCACAGCCGACGTTACAGCCCCAGCATTTT. The J gene is TRBJ1-5, the V gene TRBV6-2 or TRBV6-3; D unclear. In germline, CDR1 is MNHEY, CDR2 SVGEGT. The CDR3 contains 16 residues. V lost 2 bases, J lost 7 bases, and 18 bases lay in between.

This chain uses TRBV11-3 with TRBJ1-5; D not certain. The ends were cut back, 9 bases at V and 8 bases at J, with 23 bases in the middle. This CDR3 is built from 15 residues. The germline V gene has CDR1 SGHNT and CDR2 YENEEA. The CDR3 bases are TGTGCCAGTCCTAATTGCCCTCGAGCCCCGGAGCCCCAGCATTTT. Residues: CASPNCPRAPEPQHF.

A remark on this clone: Different DNA sequences within this sample yield the same CDR3. V is TRBV19 and J is TRBJ1-5; the D is unclear. In germline, CDR1 is LNHDA, CDR2 SQIVND (reference sequence). The V end lost 5 bases, the J end lost 2 bases, and 10 bases lay between the germline ends. The CDR3 length is 14 residues. The CDR3 DNA reads as TGTGCCAGTAGTTCGGGAGGCGGCAATCAGCCCCAGCATTTT. Amino acids: CASSSGGGNQPQHF. The full variable domain, its missing parts supplied by reference TRBV19 and TRBJ1-5, is DGGITQSPKYLFRKEGQNVTLSCEQNLNHDAMYWYRQDPGQGLRLIYYSQIVNDFQKGDIAEGYSVSREKKESFPLTVTSAQKNPTAFYLCASSSGGGNQPQHFGDGTRLSIL.

The gene calls are TRBV2 and TRBJ2-1, with no clear D. V lost 7 bases and J lost 9, with 16 bases in between. Germline V gives CDR1 SNHLY, CDR2 FYNNEI. The CDR3 length is 13 residues. CDR3 in amino acids: CASKSLDSVEQFF. CDR3 DNA sequence: TGTGCCAGCAAGAGTTTAGATTCTGTTGAGCAGTTCTTC.

This rearrangement joins TRBV25-1 to TRBJ1-1, with unresolved D. The V gene lost 0 bases and the J gene lost 11 bases, with 13 bases spanning the gap. CDR3 size: 13 residues. Germline V gene data show CDR1 as MGHDK and CDR2 as SYGVNS. In DNA, the CDR3 is TGTGCCAGCAGTGAATATCGCGGGGTGGCGGCTTTCTTT. It encodes CASSEYRGVAAFF.

The gene calls are TRBV11-3 and TRBJ1-1, with unresolved D. CDR1 and CDR2 (germline): SGHNT, YENEEA. The CDR3 is made up of 15 amino acids. The V end lost 0 bases, the J end lost 3 bases, and 11 bases lay between the germline ends. The CDR3 region has the DNA TGTGCCAGCAGCTTAGAGGGCCGCACTTACACTGAAGCTTTCTTT. It yields the protein CASSLEGRTYTEAFF. Full variable domain (remainder filled in from reference TRBV11-3 and TRBJ1-1): EAGVVQSPRYKIIEKKQPVAFWCNPISGHNTLYWYLQNLGQGPELLIRYENEEAVDDSQLPKDRFSAERLKGVDSTLKIQPAELGDSAVYLCASSLEGRTYTEAFFGQGTRLTVV.

This chain links TRBV3-1 (or the pseudogene TRBV3-2) with TRBJ1-2, with D unclear. The CDR3 is 15 residues long. V shed 0 bases and J shed 5 bases, with 13 bases lying between them. The germline CDR1 and CDR2 sequences are LGHDT and YNNKEL (reference sequence). The CDR3 reads CASSQDWVAGYGYTF. The CDR3 DNA follows: TGTGCCAGCAGCCAAGATTGGGTGGCGGGGTATGGCTACACCTTC.

The gene calls are TRBV5-1 and TRBJ2-7; no clear D. From germline, CDR1 is SGHRS and CDR2 YFSETQ. Deletions cut 0 bases from V and 6 bases from J, with 7 bases between. This CDR3 has 12 residues. CDR3 sequence: CASSLATGEQYF. The CDR3 nucleotides read TGCGCCAGCAGCTTGGCTACGGGCGAGCAGTACTTC.

This chain connects TRBV6-5 to TRBJ2-7; the D is unclear. V lost 6 bases and J lost 4, with 4 bases in between. The CDR3 sequence is 10 residues long. The germline V gene has CDR1 MNHEY and CDR2 SVGAGI. CDR3 nucleotide sequence: TGTGCCAGCAGACAGTACGAGCAGTACTTC. This encodes CASRQYEQYF.

This chain links TRBV7-6 with TRBJ2-5; D is perhaps TRBD1 (6 bases). Germline V CDR1 and CDR2: SGHVS, FNYEAQ. Trimming removed 5 bases at V and 5 bases at J, with 9 bases between. The CDR3 extends over 12 amino acids. The chain's CDR3 is CASSDRRETQYF. For the CDR3, the DNA is TGTGCCAGCAGCGACAGGAGGGAGACCCAGTACTTC.

This clone occurred a few times. The V call is TRBV2, the J call TRBJ1-1; D is unresolved. Deletions cut 8 bases from V and 3 bases from J, with 4 bases between. Germline V gene sequence: CDR1 SNHLY, CDR2 FYNNEI. This CDR3 has 10 amino acids. CDR3 DNA sequence: TGTGCCAGCGTCGACACTGAAGCTTTCTTT. Translation gives CASVDTEAFF.

The rearrangement uses TRBV20-1 and TRBJ1-1; D uncertain. The V end was cut by 0 bases, the J end by 8 bases, with 7 bases between. The CDR3 is 11 residues long. Germline values: CDR1 DFQATT, CDR2 SNEGSKA (reference sequence). In DNA, the CDR3 is TGCAGTGCTAGAGAAGAGAGGGAAGCTTTCTTT. Protein sequence: CSAREEREAFF.

This rearrangement joins TRBV6-5 to TRBJ2-7, with TRBD1 identical over 10 bases. This CDR3 spans 14 amino acids. CDR1 and CDR2 (germline): MNHEY, SVGAGI. Germline trimming cut 6 bases from V and 3 bases from J; bases unmatched to any gene: 5. The CDR3 here is CASRVRDRGYEQYF. As DNA, the CDR3 is TGTGCCAGCAGAGTGCGGGACAGGGGCTACGAGCAGTACTTC.